The present entry profiles one T cell receptor beta chain with its context. These data originate in a study of cytomegalovirus exposure and HLA in healthy donors. This CDR3 region has 14 residues. In germline, CDR1 is MDHEN, CDR2 SYDVKM. V dropped 3 bases and J dropped 8; count of bases not matched to a gene: 8. The PCR contained 60 Vbeta and 13 Jbeta primers. Sequencing used immunoSEQ multiplex PCR; TCRdb keeps in-frame clones, though not all of them. The table shows around 110,000 clones, with around 75% occurring only once. The chain couples TRBV28 to TRBJ1-2; 8 bases are a match to TRBD1. This clonotype was sampled from a woman between 18 and 29 years old in good health and CMV-seronegative. The sequenced sample consisted of PBMCs. The CDR3 DNA reads TGTGCCAGCAGTTTGACAGGGGACTATCGGGGCTACACCTTC. It yields the protein CASSLTGDYRGYTF.